The 29 T cell receptor beta chains listed next were all sequenced from one sample in a study of blood T cell repertoires in COVID-19 (dated by TCRdb to 2020 to 2021). The library was generated by the immunoSEQ multiplex PCR assay. The immuneACCESS repertoire file appears here via TCRdb, limited to in-frame rearrangements. These files lack a portion of the clones; in checked studies, under half of the deficit traces to unresolved V genes, and the cause of the others is not known. Present in this sample are roughly 15,000 clones, about 80% of which were seen just once. Jointly, the top ten make up 14% of the sample. Sequenced: peripheral blood. All receptors come from a human donor in a cohort sampled during active COVID-19.

This chain links TRBV11-2 with TRBJ1-2, with D possibly matching TRBD1 (5 bases). The CDR3 is 13 residues long. Trimming took off 5 bases at V and 4 bases at J, with 11 bases between the two ends. Germline V gene sequence: CDR1 SGHAT, CDR2 FQNNGV. The CDR3 reads CASSAGRIYGYTF. The CDR3, as DNA: TGTGCCAGCAGCGCGGGACGGATCTATGGCTACACCTTC.

In its sample, this clone was seen a few times. V gene TRBV4-2 combines with J gene TRBJ1-1; TRBD1 might be the D (5 bases). Germline CDR1 reads LGHNA; CDR2 reads YNFKEQ. CDR3 length equals 15 residues. Trimming stripped 0 bases from V and 1 base from J, with 9 bases between. The CDR3 DNA is TGTGCCAGCAGCCAAGAGACAGCTTCGAACACTGAAGCTTTCTTT. It translates to CASSQETASNTEAFF.

The chain employs TRBV18 and TRBJ2-5; a weak D match, TRBD1 (5 bases). CDR1 is KGHSH, CDR2 LQKENI, per germline. The CDR3 spans 16 residues. V lost 0 bases and J lost 0, with 11 bases in between. The CDR3 spells CASSPPDMTYQETQYF. The CDR3 DNA sequence: TGTGCCAGCTCACCACCGGACATGACGTACCAAGAGACCCAGTACTTC.

The chain carries TRBV6-5 and TRBJ2-7, with 11 positions matching TRBD1. Trimming cost V 6 bases and J 4 bases; bases outside gene matches: 2. Germline CDR1 is MNHEY and CDR2 is SVGAGI. This CDR3 is 13 amino acids long. CDR3 DNA: TGTGCCAGCAGGGGGACAGGGGGTTACGAGCAGTACTTC. Its protein is CASRGTGGYEQYF.

This chain connects TRBV19 to TRBJ2-1; perhaps TRBD2 as D (6 bases). Trimming took off 5 bases at V and 1 base at J, with 12 bases between the two ends. Per germline, CDR1 LNHDA and CDR2 SQIVND (reference sequence). The CDR3 totals 15 residues. In DNA form, the CDR3 reads TGTGCCAGTAGTGCTCCTAGCGCATCCTACAATGAGCAGTTCTTC. Translating it yields CASSAPSASYNEQFF.

The V call is TRBV24-1, the J call TRBJ2-2; D is uncertain. The CDR3 sequence is 14 residues long. The V end lost 4 bases, the J end lost 2 bases, and 7 bases lay between the germline ends. Looked up from germline, CDR1 is KGHDR and CDR2 is SFDVKD. For the CDR3, the DNA is TGTGCCACCAGTGACGTACACAACACCGGGGAGCTGTTTTTT. Translated: CATSDVHNTGELFF.

This chain connects TRBV19 to TRBJ1-4, with D perhaps matching TRBD1 (5 bases). Germline loops: CDR1 LNHDA, CDR2 SQIVND (reference sequence). The germline V and J ends were trimmed by 5 bases and 6 bases, with 13 bases remaining between them. The CDR3 length is 14 residues. The CDR3 reads CASSDQGGDEKLFF. CDR3 in DNA: TGTGCCAGTAGTGACCAGGGCGGAGATGAAAAACTGTTTTTT. Full variable domain (missing parts from reference TRBV19 and TRBJ1-4): DGGITQSPKYLFRKEGQNVTLSCEQNLNHDAMYWYRQDPGQGLRLIYYSQIVNDFQKGDIAEGYSVSREKKESFPLTVTSAQKNPTAFYLCASSDQGGDEKLFFGSGTQLSVL.

The rearrangement links TRBV30 to TRBJ1-2; D gene unclear. CDR1 and CDR2 (germline): GTSNPN, SVGIG (reference sequence). This CDR3 contains 13 residues. V lost 2 bases, J lost 4 bases, and 11 bases lay in between. The CDR3 protein is CAWSLTDLYGYTF. For the CDR3, the DNA is TGTGCCTGGAGTCTTACTGATCTCTATGGCTACACCTTC.

The gene calls are TRBV29-1 and TRBJ2-7; no clear D gene. Trimming removed 4 bases at V and 2 bases at J, with 6 bases between. CDR1 is SQVTM and CDR2 is ANQGSEA in the germline V gene. The CDR3 runs 11 residues. The CDR3 here is CSVGGTYEQYF. CDR3 in DNA: TGCAGCGTTGGAGGCACCTACGAGCAGTACTTC.

The chain joins TRBV24-1 to TRBJ2-3, with 8 bases that match TRBD2. CDR1 and CDR2 (germline): KGHDR, SFDVKD. V gave up 3 bases and J gave up 5 bases; unmatched junction bases: 9. This CDR3 spans 16 amino acids. CDR3 residues: CATSDIGTGGVDTQYF. CDR3 nucleotide sequence: TGTGCCACCAGTGATATTGGGACCGGGGGGGTAGATACGCAGTATTTT.

The V and J genes are TRBV6-2 or TRBV6-3 and TRBJ2-1, with a possible D match to TRBD1 (5 bases). Trimming stripped 6 bases from V and 9 bases from J, with 18 bases between. CDR3 size: 14 residues. Per germline, CDR1 MNHEY and CDR2 SVGEGT. CDR3 coding DNA: TGTGCCAGCAGCCCCCTGGGGCCTCGCGGTGAGCAGTTCTTC. This codes for CASSPLGPRGEQFF.

V is TRBV10-3 and J is TRBJ2-1; 11 nucleotides match TRBD2. Germline-derived CDR1 and CDR2 are ENHRY and SYGVKD. This CDR3 spans 15 amino acids. The V and J ends lost 10 bases and 8 bases, in that order; junction bases with no gene match: 13. The CDR3 region has the DNA TGTGCCACCGCTAGCGGGAGGACAGGGAGGGATGAGCAGTTCTTC. This sequence encodes CATASGRTGRDEQFF.

J is TRBJ2-3 and V is TRBV5-4; D gene uncertain. The CDR3 loop spans 14 amino acids. In germline, CDR1 is SGHNT, CDR2 YYREEE (reference sequence). The V and J ends lost 4 bases and 3 bases respectively, with 12 bases between them. Written as DNA, the CDR3 is TGTGCCAGCAGCCCCGGGTACGGGACAGATACGCAGTATTTT. Protein product: CASSPGYGTDTQYF. The variable domain in full, completed from reference TRBV5-4 and TRBJ2-3, reads ETGVTQSPTHLIKTRGQQVTLRCSSQSGHNTVSWYQQALGQGPQFIFQYYREEENGRGNFPPRFSGLQFPNYSSELNVNALELDDSALYLCASSPGYGTDTQYFGPGTRLTVL.

The chain links TRBV5-1 to TRBJ2-5, with D possibly being TRBD2 (6 bases). The CDR3 has 13 residues. Trimming removed 7 bases from V and 5 bases from J, with 15 bases in between. From germline, CDR1 is SGHRS and CDR2 YFSETQ. CDR3 residues: CASYLGGRETQYF. CDR3 DNA sequence: TGCGCCAGCTACCTCGGGGGAAGGGAGACCCAGTACTTC.

By frequency in the sample, this clone is medium-sized. The chain employs TRBV27 and TRBJ2-7, with 7 bases identical to TRBD2. Germline V gene sequence: CDR1 MNHEY, CDR2 SMNVEV (reference sequence). The CDR3 loop spans 16 amino acids. Trimming took 3 bases from V and 6 from J; bases not matched to a gene: 14. The CDR3: CASSFGDRGERGEQYF. The CDR3 nucleotides are TGTGCCAGCAGTTTTGGGGACCGGGGGGAACGGGGCGAGCAGTACTTC.

This clone is a singleton in its sample. The rearrangement links TRBV24-1 to TRBJ2-1; D perhaps matches TRBD2 (7 bases). The CDR3 is 15 amino acids. In germline, CDR1 is KGHDR, CDR2 SFDVKD. V lost 4 bases and J lost 3, with 12 bases in between. In nucleotides, the CDR3 is TGTGCCACCAGTGAGGGGGGCGGGGGCTACAATGAGCAGTTCTTC. This sequence encodes CATSEGGGGYNEQFF.

This rearrangement joins TRBV29-1 to TRBJ1-1, with TRBD1 matching over 7 bases. Unmatched junction bases numbered 9, after V lost 4 bases and J lost 4 bases. CDR3 length: 14 amino acids. CDR1 is SQVTM, CDR2 ANQGSEA, per germline. CDR3 sequence (DNA): TGCAGCGTTGTGCCGGACAGGCGGCCCACTGAAGCTTTCTTT. Translated, it gives CSVVPDRRPTEAFF.

V usage is TRBV6-1 and J usage is TRBJ1-6, with no clear D. CDR1 is MNHNS and CDR2 is SASEGT in the germline V gene. The CDR3 extends over 14 amino acids. Trimming took off 2 bases at V and 8 bases at J, with 10 bases between the two ends. CDR3 loop: CASSESRWDSPLHF. DNA of the CDR3: TGTGCCAGCAGTGAAAGCAGGTGGGATTCACCCCTCCACTTT.

The rearrangement uses TRBV2 and TRBJ1-6, with unresolved D. Germline V gives CDR1 SNHLY, CDR2 FYNNEI. Trimming took 4 bases from V and 7 from J, leaving 8 bases between them. The CDR3 loop spans 13 amino acids. This CDR3 is CASSGAANSPLHF. The CDR3 nucleotides are TGTGCCAGCAGTGGGGCTGCAAATTCACCCCTCCACTTT.

V gene TRBV9 combines with J gene TRBJ2-3; TRBD2 matches 9 bases. This CDR3 is built from 16 residues. The V gene's germline CDR1 is SGDLS and CDR2 YYNGEE. V gave up 3 bases and J gave up 1 base; unmatched junction bases: 6. CDR3 sequence: CASSAGTSSRTDTQYF. The CDR3 DNA sequence: TGTGCCAGCAGCGCGGGGACTAGCTCGCGCACAGATACGCAGTATTTT.

V is TRBV20-1 and J is TRBJ1-1; D gene unclear. The CDR3 is made up of 11 amino acids. V was pared by 3 bases and J by 3 bases, with 5 bases between. Germline V gives CDR1 DFQATT, CDR2 SNEGSKA (reference sequence). CDR3 nucleotide sequence: TGCAGTGCTAGCCCCGACACTGAAGCTTTCTTT. Translated: CSASPDTEAFF.

V and J are TRBV5-1 and TRBJ1-4; the match to TRBD1 covers 8 bases. V lost 4 bases and J lost 7; bases outside the gene matches: 9. The germline CDR1 and CDR2 sequences are SGHRS and YFSETQ. This CDR3 comprises 15 residues. The CDR3 reads CASSPTGERGEKLFF. CDR3 coding DNA: TGCGCCAGCAGCCCGACAGGGGAGCGTGGTGAAAAACTGTTTTTT.

The chain recombines TRBV7-9 with TRBJ1-2; TRBD1 is a possible D gene (5 bases). The germline gives CDR1 SEHNR, CDR2 FQNEAQ (reference sequence). This CDR3 has 15 residues. The V gene lost 1 base and the J gene lost 0 bases, with 9 bases spanning the gap. For the CDR3, the DNA is TGTGCCAGCAGCTTAGGGTTGACAGCTAACTATGGCTACACCTTC. Amino acids: CASSLGLTANYGYTF.

The rearrangement links TRBV5-1 to TRBJ1-1, with a weak D call TRBD1 (5 bases). Germline lookup yields CDR1 SGHRS and CDR2 YFSETQ. V was clipped by 6 bases and J by 1 base, with 13 bases between them. CDR3 size: 14 residues. CDR3: CASTLGVWNTEAFF. CDR3 nucleotides: TGCGCCAGCACCTTAGGGGTCTGGAACACTGAAGCTTTCTTT.

V usage is TRBV27 and J usage is TRBJ2-3, with D possibly TRBD2 on 6 matching bases. The V gene's germline CDR1 is MNHEY and CDR2 SMNVEV (reference sequence). This CDR3 region has 17 residues. V lost 5 bases, J lost 0 bases, and 18 bases lay in between. The CDR3 nucleotides read TGTGCCAGCAGTCCGATTGGGCGGGGCGCTAGCACAGATACGCAGTATTTT. Translation gives CASSPIGRGASTDTQYF.

The chain employs TRBV4-3 and TRBJ2-2, with a weak D call TRBD2 (7 bases). The CDR3 is made up of 15 amino acids. Germline loops: CDR1 LGHNA, CDR2 YSLEER. V shed 1 base and J shed 7 bases, with 13 bases lying between them. CDR3 amino acids: CASSQVGGAVGELFF. In DNA, the CDR3 is TGCGCCAGCAGCCAAGTAGGGGGGGCGGTCGGGGAGCTGTTTTTT.

The chain has TRBV28 and TRBJ1-5; 8 nucleotides match TRBD1. The CDR3 is 16 residues long. CDR1 MDHEN and CDR2 SYDVKM come from the germline V gene. The junction had 9 bases not matched to a gene; V was cut back by 6 bases and J by 2 bases. The CDR3 DNA follows: TGTGCCAGCAGGAGCGATCGACAGGGGCGCAATCAGCCCCAGCATTTT. Protein sequence: CASRSDRQGRNQPQHF.

The rearrangement uses TRBV18 and TRBJ1-1; tentative D call: TRBD1 (5 bases). The CDR3 extends over 13 amino acids. V lost 1 base and J 5 bases, leaving 8 bases between the germline ends. Looked up from germline, CDR1 is KGHSH and CDR2 is LQKENI. CDR3 coding DNA: TGTGCCAGCTCACCACAGGGGTATACTGAAGCTTTCTTT. Translating gives CASSPQGYTEAFF.

J is TRBJ2-1 and V is TRBV7-9; TRBD2 is a possible D gene (6 bases). Germline V gene data show CDR1 as SEHNR and CDR2 as FQNEAQ (reference sequence). This CDR3 is built from 18 residues. V lost 4 bases, J lost 0 bases, and 19 bases lay in between. The DNA of the CDR3 is TGTGCCAGCAGCTGGGGCCAGCGGGTCCTGAGCTCCTACAATGAGCAGTTCTTC. Its protein is CASSWGQRVLSSYNEQFF.